The T cell receptor beta chain under discussion was sequenced for a study of OX40 agonist ivuxolimab in advanced cancers. For the study at large: Every patient in dose escalation had hepatocellular carcinoma, melanoma, renal cell or head and neck cancer.

This CDR3 spans 13 amino acids. V was trimmed by 4 bases and J by 0 bases, leaving 6 bases between them. Germline values: CDR1 SNHLY, CDR2 FYNNEI. With regard to this clone: The antigen remains undetermined.

Study-wide results and caveats: The specificity for antigen of the expanded peripheral T cells was not determined. Among patients with partial responses at 0.1-3.0 mg/kg, clonal expansion was among the lowest. Researchers report that CD8+ T cells had, on average, more expanded clones than CD4+.

Some clones are missing from TCRdb's copy, which holds only in-frame ones; the method was immunoSEQ multiplex PCR. Here the sample spans nearly 90,000 clones, about 86% being singletons. This material consisted of CD4+ or CD8+ T cells sorted from blood, taken in a trial of the OX40 agonist ivuxolimab. V usage is TRBV2 and J usage is TRBJ1-1; D remains unclear. This clonotype originated in an adult with an advanced solid tumor such as melanoma, head and neck, liver or kidney cancer. This CDR3 reads CASSVQMNTEAFF. In DNA, the CDR3 is TGTGCCAGCAGTGTACAGATGAACACTGAAGCTTTCTTT.